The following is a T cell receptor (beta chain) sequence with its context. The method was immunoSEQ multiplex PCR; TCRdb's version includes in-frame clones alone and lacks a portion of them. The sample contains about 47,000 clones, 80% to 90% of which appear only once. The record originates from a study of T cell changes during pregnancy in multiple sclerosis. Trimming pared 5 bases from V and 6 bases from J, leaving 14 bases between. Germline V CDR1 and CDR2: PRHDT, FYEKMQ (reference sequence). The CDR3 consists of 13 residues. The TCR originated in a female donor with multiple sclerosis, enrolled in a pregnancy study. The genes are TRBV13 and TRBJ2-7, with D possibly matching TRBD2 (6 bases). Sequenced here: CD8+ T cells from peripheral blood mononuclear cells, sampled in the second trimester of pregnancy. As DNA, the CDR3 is TGTGCCAGCAGCCCGGAGGGCACGACCGAGCAGTACTTC. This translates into CASSPEGTTEQYF.